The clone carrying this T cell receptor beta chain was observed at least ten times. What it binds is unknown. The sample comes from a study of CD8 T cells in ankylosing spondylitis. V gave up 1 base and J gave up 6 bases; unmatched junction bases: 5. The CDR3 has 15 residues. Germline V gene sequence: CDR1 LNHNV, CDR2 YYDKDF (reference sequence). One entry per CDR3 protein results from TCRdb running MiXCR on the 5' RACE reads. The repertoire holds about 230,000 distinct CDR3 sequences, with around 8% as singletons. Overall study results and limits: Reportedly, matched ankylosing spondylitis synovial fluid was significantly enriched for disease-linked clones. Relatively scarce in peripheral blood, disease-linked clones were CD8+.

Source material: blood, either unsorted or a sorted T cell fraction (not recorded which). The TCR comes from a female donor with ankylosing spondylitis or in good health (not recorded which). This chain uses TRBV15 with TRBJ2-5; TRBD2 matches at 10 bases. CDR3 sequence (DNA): TGTGCCACCAGCAGAGCTTCTAGCGGGAGTAAGACCCAGTACTTC. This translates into CATSRASSGSKTQYF.